This T cell receptor (beta chain) came from a study of OX40 agonist ivuxolimab in advanced cancers. Regarding the research as a whole: Ivuxolimab was a fully human IgG2 agonistic monoclonal antibody targeting the costimulatory receptor OX40 (CD134). Partial responses occurred in three dose-escalation patients, of whom one had hepatocellular carcinoma and two had cutaneous melanoma. Of the approximately 54 dose-escalation patients, hepatocellular carcinoma was present in roughly 19, melanoma in approximately 15, renal cell carcinoma in 9 and head and neck cancer in 9. The point of sequencing TCRbeta in the periphery was to test whether ivuxolimab changed TCR sequence diversity and drove clonal T-cell expansion. Patients were allowed to have had prior anti-PD-1, anti-PD-L1 or anti-CTLA-4 therapy, and around 43% of the dose-escalation patients had been treated with checkpoint inhibitors. The paper reports the monotherapy dose-escalation portion (N = 52 patients) of the phase I ivuxolimab trial. Intravenous ivuxolimab was administered to patients every 2 weeks at six dose levels: 0.01, 0.1, 0.3, 1.5, 3 and 10 mg/kg. In the dose-escalation cohort, roughly 80% of patients were male, and the mean age was roughly 60 years, with a range of roughly 23 to 85.

To sequence the TCRbeta CDR3 region, genomic DNA was isolated from the sorted cells. TCRbeta CDR3 regions were sequenced using the immunoSEQ Assay. TCRdb holds this immuneACCESS table with in-frame rearrangements only. Some clones are missing; in checked studies, unresolved V genes explain under half, and the rest has no known cause. Counted in this sample were some 98,000 clones; more than 75% of them appeared once. The leading ten clones occupy just over 0.3% of the sample. From a lookup of the germline V gene, CDR1 and CDR2 are SNHLY and FYNNEI. From the cysteine through the phenylalanine, the CDR3 covers 15 amino acids. Only the CDR3 DNA stays, 45 bases, in frame from base 1. V is pared back by 4 bases and J by 4 bases, with 16 bases lying between the germline termini. Overall study results and their limits: Low levels of normalized T-cell clonal expansion were also shown by some nonresponding patients. Partial responders in the 0.1-3.0 mg/kg groups had among the lowest normalized peripheral clonal expansion, especially among CD8+ T cells. At doses of 0.1 to 3.0 mg/kg, clonal expansion of both CD4+ and CD8+ T cells in blood was seen between baseline and week 6. On average, CD8+ T cells showed more expanded clones than CD4+ T cells after ivuxolimab. The antigen specificity of the peripheral T cells that underwent clonal expansion was not determined.

On this clone itself: The antigen this receptor binds is unknown. Base quality data are lacking; no much larger clone is found one base away.

Patients with a history of autoimmune disease or receiving systemic immunosuppression were excluded from the trial. Peripheral blood for TCR sequencing was drawn from every dose cohort at baseline, at cycle 4 day 1 and at cycle 7 day 1. The samples were taken from a phase I, first-in-human, multicenter, open-label dose-escalation trial of ivuxolimab. Adults with locally advanced or metastatic melanoma, renal cell carcinoma, hepatocellular carcinoma or head and neck squamous cell carcinoma were enrolled in the trial. CD4+ and CD8+ T cells were sorted separately from peripheral blood before TCR sequencing.

This clonotype originated in an adult with an advanced solid tumor such as melanoma, head and neck, liver or kidney cancer. This material consisted of CD4+ or CD8+ T cells sorted from blood, taken in a trial of the OX40 agonist ivuxolimab. This sequence uses TRBV2 and TRBJ1-2; matching of 6 bases hints at TRBD1 as the D gene. The CDR3 region reads CASSAREGGSYGYTF. The DNA sequence is given as TGTGCCAGCAGTGCCCGGGAGGGGGGGAGCTATGGCTACACCTTC. The full variable domain, with segments outside the CDR3 supplied by the reference TRBV2 and TRBJ1-2 proteins, appears as EPEVTQTPSHQVTQMGQEVILRCVPISNHLYFYWYRQILGQKVEFLVSFYNNEISEKSEIFDDQFSVERPDGSNFTLKIRSTKLEDSAMYFCASSAREGGSYGYTFGSGTRLTVV.